The source of this TCR beta chain is a study of blood T cell repertoires in COVID-19. On the study more broadly: Samples taken during acute and convalescent COVID-19 were collected in the United States, Italy and Spain. T cells, B-cell-depleted T cells, or PBMCs provided the cDNA or gDNA that served as material.

The V gene lost 2 bases and the J gene lost 0 bases, with 13 bases spanning the gap. The germline V gene encodes CDR1 KGHDR and CDR2 SFDVKD. The CDR3 is made up of 18 amino acids. In the original processing: Amplification from reference gene primers served as the basis for estimated nucleated cell counts. Data came from immunoSEQ multiplex PCR; TCRdb stores just in-frame clones and leaves some out. V and J calls and clone size are those listed in that table; D and trimming were worked out from the DNA. Of 150,000 to 200,000 clones listed, approximately 90% are singletons. The rearrangement links TRBV24-1 to TRBJ2-6; D may be TRBD2 (6 bases). Sequencing was done on a sample of peripheral blood. The origin of this receptor is a man in his sixties or seventies with active or convalescent COVID-19. The CDR3 DNA follows: TGTGCCACCAGTGATTCTCGGGAGACATACTCTGGGGCCAACGTCCTGACTTTC. Translating gives CATSDSRETYSGANVLTF.